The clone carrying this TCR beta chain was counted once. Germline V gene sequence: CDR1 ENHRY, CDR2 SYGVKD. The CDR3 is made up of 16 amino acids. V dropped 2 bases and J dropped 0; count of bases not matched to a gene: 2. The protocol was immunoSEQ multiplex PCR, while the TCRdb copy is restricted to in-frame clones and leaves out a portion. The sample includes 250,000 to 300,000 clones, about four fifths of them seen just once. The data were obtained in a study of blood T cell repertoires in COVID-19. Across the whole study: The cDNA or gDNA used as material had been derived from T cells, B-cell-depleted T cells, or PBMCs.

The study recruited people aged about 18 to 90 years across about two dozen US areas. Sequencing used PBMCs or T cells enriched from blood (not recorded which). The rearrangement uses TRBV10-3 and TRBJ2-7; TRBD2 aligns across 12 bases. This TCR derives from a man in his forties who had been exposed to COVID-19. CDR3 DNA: TGTGCCATCAGTGAGCTAGCGGGAGGGAGCTCCTACGAGCAGTACTTC. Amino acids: CAISELAGGSSYEQYF.